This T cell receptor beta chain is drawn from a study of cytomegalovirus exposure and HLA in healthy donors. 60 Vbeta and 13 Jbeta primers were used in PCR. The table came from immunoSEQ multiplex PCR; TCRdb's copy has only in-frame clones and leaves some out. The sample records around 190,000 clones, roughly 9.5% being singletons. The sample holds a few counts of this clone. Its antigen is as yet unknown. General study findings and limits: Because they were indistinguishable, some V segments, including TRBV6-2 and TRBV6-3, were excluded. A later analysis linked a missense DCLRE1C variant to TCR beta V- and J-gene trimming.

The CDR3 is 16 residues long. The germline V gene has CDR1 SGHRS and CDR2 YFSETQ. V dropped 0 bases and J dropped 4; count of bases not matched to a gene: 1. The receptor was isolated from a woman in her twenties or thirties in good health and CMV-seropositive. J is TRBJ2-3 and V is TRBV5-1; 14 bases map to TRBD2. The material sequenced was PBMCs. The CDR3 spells CASSLGLAGGADTQYF. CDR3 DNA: TGCGCCAGCAGCTTGGGACTAGCGGGAGGGGCAGATACGCAGTATTTT. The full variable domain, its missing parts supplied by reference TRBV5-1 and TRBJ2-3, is KAGVTQTPRYLIKTRGQQVTLSCSPISGHRSVSWYQQTPGQGLQFLFEYFSETQRNKGNFPGRFSGRQFSNSRSEMNVSTLELGDSALYLCASSLGLAGGADTQYFGPGTRLTVL.